Given below is one T cell receptor beta chain in context. The target antigen is unknown. Thyroid surgery was performed in patients who had received no treatment beforehand. The source of the sample is a study of metastatic and nonmetastatic thyroid tumors. On the study more broadly: Malignant thyroid and benign thyroid patients provided blood and tumor or nodule tissue whose repertoires were compared.

The study, taken as a whole, reports: Benign nodules reportedly had significantly lower TCR beta diversity than malignant thyroid tumors in blood and tumor.

Germline V gene data show CDR1 as SGHAT and CDR2 as FQDESV (reference sequence). The V gene end was trimmed by 1 base and the J gene end by 2 bases; junction bases not matched to a gene: 3. This CDR3 contains 15 residues. Study processing details: In papillary thyroid cancer, a distant-metastasis classifier was built using CDR3 differences across clinicopathological groups. With MiXCR, TCRdb called clones anew from the PCR reads. The V and J calls here are based on TCRdb, not the publication. In the table there are about 7,400 clones, approximately 30% of which are singletons. Sample: adjacent normal tissue. The sequence was obtained from a male donor with papillary thyroid cancer or a benign thyroid nodule (not recorded which). Some clones in this sample may be carry-over from other donors' samples. The chain joins TRBV11-1 to TRBJ2-7, with 9 bases aligning to TRBD2. Here the CDR3 DNA reads TGTGCCAGCAGCTTAGGACTAGCGGTTACCTACGAGCAGTACTTC. This codes for CASSLGLAVTYEQYF.